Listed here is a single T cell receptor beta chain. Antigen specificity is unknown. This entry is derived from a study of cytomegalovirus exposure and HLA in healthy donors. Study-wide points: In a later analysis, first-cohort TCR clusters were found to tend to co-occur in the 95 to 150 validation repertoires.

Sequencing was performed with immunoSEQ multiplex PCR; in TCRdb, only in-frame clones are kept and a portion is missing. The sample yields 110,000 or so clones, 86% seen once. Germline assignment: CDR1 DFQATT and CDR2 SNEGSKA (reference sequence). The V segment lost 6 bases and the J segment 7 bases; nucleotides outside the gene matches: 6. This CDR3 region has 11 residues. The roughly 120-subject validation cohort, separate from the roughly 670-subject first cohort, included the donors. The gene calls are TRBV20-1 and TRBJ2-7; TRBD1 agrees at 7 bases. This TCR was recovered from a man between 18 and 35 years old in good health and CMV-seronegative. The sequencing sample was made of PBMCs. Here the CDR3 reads CSATDRAEQYF. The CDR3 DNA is TGCAGTGCGACCGACAGGGCTGAGCAGTACTTC.